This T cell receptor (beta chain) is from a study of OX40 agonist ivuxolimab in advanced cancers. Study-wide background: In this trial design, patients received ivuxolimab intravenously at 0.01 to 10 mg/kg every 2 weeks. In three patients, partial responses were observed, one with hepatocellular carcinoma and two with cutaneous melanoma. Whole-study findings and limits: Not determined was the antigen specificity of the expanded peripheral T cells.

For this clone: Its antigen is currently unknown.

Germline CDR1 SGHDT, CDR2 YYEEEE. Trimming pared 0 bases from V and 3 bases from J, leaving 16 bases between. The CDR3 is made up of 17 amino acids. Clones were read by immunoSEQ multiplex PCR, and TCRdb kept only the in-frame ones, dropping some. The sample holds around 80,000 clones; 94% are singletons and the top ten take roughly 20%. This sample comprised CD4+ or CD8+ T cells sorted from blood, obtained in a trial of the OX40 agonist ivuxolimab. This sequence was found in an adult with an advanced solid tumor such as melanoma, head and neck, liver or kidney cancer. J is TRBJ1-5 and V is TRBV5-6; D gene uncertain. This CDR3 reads CASSLAGIKPHNQPQHF. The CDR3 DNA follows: TGTGCCAGCAGCTTGGCCGGGATCAAGCCCCACAATCAGCCCCAGCATTTT.